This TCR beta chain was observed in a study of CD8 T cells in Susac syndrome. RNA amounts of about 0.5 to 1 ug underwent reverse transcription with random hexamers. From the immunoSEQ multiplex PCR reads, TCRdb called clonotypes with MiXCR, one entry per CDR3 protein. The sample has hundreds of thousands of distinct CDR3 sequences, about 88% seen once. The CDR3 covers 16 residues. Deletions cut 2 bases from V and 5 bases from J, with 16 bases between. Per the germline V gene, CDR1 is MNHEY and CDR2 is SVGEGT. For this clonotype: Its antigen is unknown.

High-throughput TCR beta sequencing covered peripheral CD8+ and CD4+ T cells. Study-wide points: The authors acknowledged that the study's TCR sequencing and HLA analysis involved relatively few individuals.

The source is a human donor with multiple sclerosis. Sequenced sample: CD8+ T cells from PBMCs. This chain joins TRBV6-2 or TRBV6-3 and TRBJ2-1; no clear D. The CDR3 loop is CASSYEEGSLNNEQFF. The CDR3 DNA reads TGTGCCAGCAGTTACGAGGAAGGTAGCTTAAACAATGAGCAGTTCTTC.